This TCR beta chain was documented in a study of shared clonotypes between healthy human individuals. Study as a whole: Donors, aged 18 to 49, were a couple of women and a few men. Study-wide results and caveats: Clonotype sharing among donors was expected to depend on sequencing depth.

Deep-level assay runs were performed. Generated by immunoSEQ multiplex PCR, the TCRdb table keeps only in-frame clones and is missing some. The table lists hundreds of thousands of clones, roughly 77% of them singletons, with around 13% in the top ten. Comment on this clone: Its antigen is not known.

The length of the CDR3 is 14 residues. The ends were cut back, 1 base at V and 4 bases at J, with 11 bases in the middle. Germline-derived CDR1 and CDR2 are SGHTA and FQGNSA. Sequenced sample: PBMCs. The receptor was isolated from a woman aged 35 to 49 in good health. Some clones in this sample may be carry-over from other donors' samples. This chain uses TRBV7-2 with TRBJ2-7, with a weak D call TRBD2 (5 bases). In DNA form, the CDR3 reads TGTGCCAGCAGCTTAGGGGTATCGGGATACGAGCAGTACTTC. It yields the protein CASSLGVSGYEQYF.